The clone carrying this T cell receptor (beta chain) has at least ten counts. The antigen is unknown. This entry belongs to a study of blood T cells in healthy people across ages. A second about 6 to 12 cycle PCR used barcoded and J-beta primers. TCRdb ran MiXCR on the 5' RACE reads and lists one entry per CDR3 protein. The sample holds around 1,500,000 distinct CDR3 sequences; under 30% are singletons and the top ten take about 7.7%. Trimming pared 0 bases from V and 3 bases from J, leaving 14 bases between. The CDR3 loop spans 16 amino acids. Germline V gene lookup returns CDR1 KGHDR and CDR2 SFDVKD. Overall study findings and caveats: Strong correlation existed between TCR beta diversity and naive T cell percentage. Higher diversity, along with more naive CD4+ cells, distinguished long-lived donors from aged donors.

The specimen was blood. The V and J genes are TRBV24-1 and TRBJ2-7; D is perhaps TRBD2 (6 bases). The receptor was derived from a woman aged 30 to 39 in good health. The CDR3 nucleotides are TGTGCCACCAGTGATTTGCGGTCGCGGGGCCTCTACGAGCAGTACTTC. It translates to CATSDLRSRGLYEQYF.